This T cell receptor (beta chain) was found in a study of blood T cells in healthy people across ages (dated by TCRdb to 2014 to 2015). Study-wide context: In model experiments, template switching captured about one uniquely barcoded TCR beta cDNA molecule for every two T cells. Donors were grouped into four age groups: young (average roughly 16 years), middle-aged (less than 40), aged (over 55) and long-lived (around 82). The study analyzed two additional independent replicas of 1 million unique cDNA reads from the same blood draw for two donors, one aged 18 to 30 and one aged 80 or older. To track age-related changes in TCR beta repertoire diversity, the study relied on deep sequencing normalized with unique cDNA molecular identifiers. To avoid experimental bias, donors of different ages were randomly spread across the sequencing lanes.

The 39 donors, aged roughly 6 to 100 years, were systemically healthy Caucasian individuals from Russia. Each donor gave ten milliliters of peripheral blood, drawn into EDTA-treated Vacutainer tubes. PBMCs were isolated by Ficoll-Paque density-gradient centrifugation, with at least 6 million obtained per sample. Total RNA was extracted from PBMCs with Trizol reagent, with at least 6 micrograms obtained per sample. Naive CD45RAhigh/CD27high T cell percentages were measured by flow cytometry on a PBMC aliquot from every donor. This clonotype came up a few times. The target of this receptor is not known. One base away there is no much larger clone; base qualities are not given. From the germline V gene, CDR1 is SGHTA and CDR2 is FQGNSA. Trimming at the junction amounts to 0 bases on V and 3 bases on J, and the germline ends lie 12 bases apart. Including the terminal cysteine and phenylalanine, the CDR3 comprises 15 residues. The entry retains the CDR3 DNA only, 45 bases that are in frame from base 1.

Receptor amplification or capture employed 5' RACE. Instrument used: Illumina HiSeq 2500. The second PCR ran for about 6 to 12 cycles and used a J-beta primer mix along with a sample-barcoded 5' primer. A template-switch 5' adaptor carrying 12 random nucleotides introduced a unique molecular identifier onto each TCR beta cDNA molecule. Each sample yielded at least 2.5 million CDR3-containing paired-end reads. First-strand cDNA was synthesized from all RNA with the Mint cDNA synthesis kit, primed by a TRBC-specific oligonucleotide. Following uracil-DNA glycosylase treatment, a first 18-cycle PCR with universal primers M1SS and BC2_uni_R was performed on all cDNA. Concerning the study's data processing: For normalization, 1 million high-quality reads, each with a distinct molecular identifier, were randomly selected from each sample. Instead of being binned into consensus sequences, reads with shared molecular identifiers were discarded. CDR3 identification, clonotype clustering and error correction used MiTCR with a Q25 quality threshold and the strictest error-elimination algorithm. Lower-bound total TCR beta diversity was estimated with a nonparametric unseen species model using Euler transformation. TCRdb trimmed public reads at Q25 via fastp, called clones via MiXCR and kept in-frame beta chains. Rows with one shared CDR3 protein collapse into an entry with the most common genes and DNA. The V and J calls follow TCRdb's processing rather than the paper's. For this sample the table gives about 2 million distinct CDR3 sequences, of which around half were detected only once. The ten biggest clones cover roughly 2% of the sample.

Overall study outcomes, separate from this receptor: Observed TCR beta diversity per million T cells fell roughly linearly with age, and a significant reduction was already apparent by age approximately 40. The CMV infection status of donors was not known, potentially confounding age-related changes in expanded clonotypes. The percentage of naive T cells measured by flow cytometry correlated strongly with observed TCR beta diversity. Estimates of total diversity based on one million sequenced T cells were considered lower bounds and underestimates. Compared with the aged group, the long-lived group had more naive CD4+ T cells, fewer expanded clones and increased TCR diversity, suggesting age selection. Because profiling used bulk unsorted PBMCs, naive and antigen-experienced compartments could not be compared conclusively.

Sequencing used blood. This TCR came from a middle-aged woman in good health. The chain couples TRBV7-2 to TRBJ2-7, with no confidently assigned D gene. The CDR3 protein is CASSLAGNAIYEQYF. The base sequence is TGTGCCAGCAGCTTAGCAGGGAACGCTATCTACGAGCAGTACTTC. With the rest looked up from the reference TRBV7-2 and TRBJ2-7 genes rather than sequenced, the full variable domain is GAGVSQSPSNKVTEKGKDVELRCDPISGHTALYWYRQSLGQGLEFLIYFQGNSAPDKSGLPSDRFSAERTGGSVSTLTIQRTQQEDSAVYLCASSLAGNAIYEQYFGPGTRLTVT.